This T cell receptor beta chain is drawn from a study of response to subunit inactivated influenza vaccine. This clonotype turned up a few times. V was clipped by 7 bases and J by 3 bases; unmatched bases: 4. This CDR3 is 14 amino acids long. TCRdb passed the RT-PCR reads through MiXCR, listing each CDR3 protein once. The table has 550,000 to 800,000 distinct CDR3 sequences, around 14% seen once. This TCR was recovered from a man aged 50 to 60 who received an inactivated influenza vaccine. The specimen comprised PBMCs from blood, sampled 14 to 15 days before vaccination. This chain connects TRBV12-3 or TRBV12-4 to TRBJ2-2; 8 bases agree with TRBD1. The DNA of the CDR3 is TGTGCCAGCACTAGGGACAGGTACACCGGGGAGCTGTTTTTT. It specifies CASTRDRYTGELFF.